This entry features one T cell receptor (beta chain) sequence. This CDR3 has 13 residues. The V gene's germline CDR1 is MNHNS and CDR2 SASEGT. V gave up 3 bases and J gave up 4 bases, with 7 bases separating them. The sample is drawn from a study of OX40 agonist ivuxolimab in advanced cancers. The assay was immunoSEQ multiplex PCR, and TCRdb's table has in-frame clones only and misses some. The data hold 30,000 to 35,000 clones, with more than 60% observed a single time. The specimen comprised CD4+ or CD8+ T cells sorted from blood, sampled in a trial of the OX40 agonist ivuxolimab. The V and J genes are TRBV6-1 and TRBJ1-3; D not certain. This sequence originates from an adult with an advanced solid tumor such as melanoma, head and neck, liver or kidney cancer. The CDR3 region is CASSDGYGNTIYF. The DNA for the CDR3 is TGTGCCAGCAGTGATGGTTACGGAAACACCATATATTTT.